This TCR beta chain was identified during a study of blood T cell repertoires in COVID-19. The table came from immunoSEQ multiplex PCR; TCRdb's copy has only in-frame clones and leaves some out. The table records over 130,000 clones, 90% of them present only once. The TCR comes from an elderly woman with acute or convalescent COVID-19. The sample was peripheral blood.

The CDR3 DNA is TGCGCCAGCAGCCCCGGGGGGCAAGAGACCCAGTACTTC. Translating it yields CASSPGGQETQYF. The J gene is TRBJ2-5, the V gene TRBV5-1; 7 nucleotides agree with TRBD2. The CDR3 is made up of 13 amino acids. Germline assignment: CDR1 SGHRS and CDR2 YFSETQ. V trimming: 4 bases; J trimming: 2 bases; junction bases outside the gene matches: 2.